These T cell receptor beta chains were read from a single sample in a study of shared clonotypes between healthy human individuals. Assay used: immunoSEQ multiplex PCR; TCRdb lists only in-frame clones, some missing. Among 1.5 million to 2.5 million clones listed, about 95% were seen once. Sequencing was done on a sample of naive CD8+ T cells sorted from blood. These receptors were collected from a man aged 18 to 30 in good health. The CDR3 runs from the conserved cysteine through the conserved F or W. Fields, in order: V gene, clone size, J gene, CDR3 protein. Only some rows state a clone size, as once, few, many or a class for expanded clones.

TRBV27,-,TRBJ2-7,CASSLGEGTVSYEQYF
TRBV19,-,TRBJ2-2,CASKERDRGVSGELFF
TRBV7-3,-,TRBJ1-6,CASSFGGNSPLHF
TRBV28,-,TRBJ2-3,CASSLRGMRIDTQYF
TRBV28,once,TRBJ1-2,CASGQDRYGYTF
TRBV9,-,TRBJ2-1,CASSVPRFGGSAYNEQFF
TRBV9,-,TRBJ2-1,CASSDYGASGLGEQFF
TRBV19,-,TRBJ1-2,CASSTEANYGYTF
TRBV11-3,-,TRBJ2-7,CASSWTDDYEQYF
TRBV9,-,TRBJ1-2,CASSGTANYGYTF
TRBV2,-,TRBJ2-5,CASSDRVAAQETQYF
TRBV13,-,TRBJ2-7,CASSLDSPYEQYF
TRBV4-1,-,TRBJ2-7,CASSWDRNYEQYF
TRBV4-2,once,TRBJ2-3,CASSQETSGVHTQYF
TRBV29-1,-,TRBJ2-1,CSVELPFPYNEQFF
TRBV15,-,TRBJ2-7,CATSFAGGSSYEQYF
TRBV10-3,once,TRBJ2-1,CAISATGTSDHEQFF
TRBV5-4,-,TRBJ2-3,CASSLSSWQGEDTQYF
TRBV5-1,once,TRBJ2-1,CASSLGRGYEQFF
TRBV6-4,-,TRBJ2-1,CASGTGWCEQFF
TRBV5-8,-,TRBJ2-5,CASSLAVLAGEETQYF
TRBV2,few,TRBJ1-2,CASSDPRDYGYTF
TRBV6-5,-,TRBJ1-2,CASSYVSKGGYTF
TRBV7-9,-,TRBJ1-1,CASSLGPEGAFF
TRBV5-4,-,TRBJ2-7,CAIGRPLTYEQYF
TRBV9,-,TRBJ2-3,CASSELTAGLPGADTQYF
TRBV5-4,-,TRBJ1-2,CAIELQGNYGYTF
TRBV2,-,TRBJ1-1,CASSALGEGPVGAEAFF
TRBV12-5,-,TRBJ2-3,CASALLSTDTQYF
TRBV4-3,-,TRBJ2-7,CASSQDLGGIRGESYEQYF
TRBV6-5,-,TRBJ1-1,CASRGQGANEAFF
TRBV6-5,-,TRBJ1-1,CATRWTVNTEAFF
TRBV5-1,-,TRBJ1-2,CASSLVSQGDGYTF
TRBV14,-,TRBJ2-7,CASSQEPPAAEQYF
TRBV6-5,-,TRBJ2-7,CASSYSIQGYEQYF
TRBV5-1,-,TRBJ2-7,CASSLLRGSEQYF
TRBV27,-,TRBJ2-3,CASSIDRASTDTQYF
TRBV5-6,-,TRBJ2-7,CASSPGSTYEQYF
TRBV7-8,-,TRBJ2-7,CASSGDPSRGEQYF
TRBV4-1,-,TRBJ1-1,CASSQVSGNTEAFF
TRBV28,-,TRBJ2-7,CASTEFSGGAHEQYF
TRBV29-1,-,TRBJ2-2,CSVVTFLGELFF
TRBV4-1,-,TRBJ2-5,CASSQDMSLTSQETQYF
TRBV7-3,-,TRBJ2-1,CASSLDVYNEQFF
TRBV27,-,TRBJ2-7,CASSFSSAAGEYEQYF
TRBV19,-,TRBJ1-1,CASMRSPNTEAFF
TRBV6-5,-,TRBJ2-7,CASSYSRGAWGEQYF
TRBV4-1,-,TRBJ2-7,CASSQDSAQGSYEQYF
TRBV11-2,-,TRBJ2-7,CASSPNTVYEQYF
TRBV15,-,TRBJ2-7,CATSHLPPRNEQYF
TRBV2,-,TRBJ1-6,CASREGRGGGNSPLHF
TRBV27,-,TRBJ2-3,CASSSLAGGSTDTQYF
TRBV4-3,-,TRBJ1-2,CASSQGVRGDAYTF
TRBV10-2,once,TRBJ2-1,CASSDAVEQFF
TRBV4-1,once,TRBJ1-4,CASSQGLTGGVNEKLFF
TRBV18,-,TRBJ1-1,CASSPVGPLWDTEAFF
TRBV9,-,TRBJ2-5,CASSVSSGGGETQYF
TRBV7-9,once,TRBJ1-1,CASSPRGTEAFF